This is a list of T cell receptor beta chains from one sample in a study of cytotoxic CD8 clonotypes in ibrutinib-treated CLL. Method: immunoSEQ multiplex PCR; TCRdb's copy keeps in-frame clones and lacks some. The sample lists about 300,000 clones, over 55% seen once, with around 6.3% in the top ten. Sequencing used PBMCs, obtained after 36 months of ibrutinib treatment. The receptor source for this set is a human donor with chronic lymphocytic leukemia. Each CDR3 is given with its conserved first and last residue.

16,TRBJ2-2,TRBV25-1,CASSDPAGGLTGELFF
13,TRBJ1-1,TRBV7-2,CASSLDRNTEAFF
16,TRBJ1-2,TRBV7-8,CASSLSPQAELSGYTF
12,TRBJ2-3,TRBV10-2,CASAGLGDTQYF
15,TRBJ2-1,TRBV5-1,CASSLAGTSGNEQFF
15,TRBJ1-5,TRBV4-1,CASSQELGQGQPQHF
15,TRBJ1-1,TRBV4-1,CASTVVGRGNTEAFF
13,TRBJ1-1,TRBV6-4,CASSVGSNTEAFF
14,TRBJ2-7,TRBV4-1,CASSQVWTAYEQYF
16,TRBJ1-1,TRBV28,CASSLLDRDFTTEAFF
14,TRBJ2-4,TRBV2,CASSDQVAKNIQYF
19,TRBJ2-7,TRBV27,CASRHTGLAGAAEGYEQYF
14,TRBJ2-1,TRBV29-1,CSVGQRLSYNEQFF
14,TRBJ2-1,TRBV13,CASSLDSSYNEQFF
14,TRBJ2-7,TRBV9,CASSVGAGGHEQYF
16,TRBJ1-1,TRBV5-4,CASSLAGTEYNTEAFF
16,TRBJ2-5,TRBV6-5,CASSYGYGGAEETQYF
13,TRBJ2-3,TRBV28,CATRDSYTDTQYF
16,TRBJ1-2,TRBV4-3,CASSQDRDRGVGGYTF
14,TRBJ1-1,TRBV15,CATSRAGKGKRAFF
18,TRBJ2-7,TRBV18,CASSPRLQVTGGSYEQYF
15,TRBJ2-2,TRBV2,CASSGLGLPAGELFF
14,TRBJ2-7,TRBV25-1,CASRRQGWAYEQYF
12,TRBJ2-7,TRBV10-2,CASSEVGYEQYF